The entry below describes one TCR beta chain. Its antigen is still unknown. No quality values exist for individual bases; no much larger clone is one base distant. Cut back by 4 bases and 0 bases, the V and J ends lie 17 bases apart. From a lookup of the germline V gene, CDR1 and CDR2 are SGDLS and YYNGEE. Measured from the cysteine to the phenylalanine, the CDR3 is 17 residues long. The kept DNA is CDR3 alone, 51 bases in frame from the first base. Donors were under 40 systemically healthy Caucasian individuals from Russia aged roughly 6 to 100 years. Approximately 9.3 milliliters of peripheral blood were drawn from each donor into EDTA-treated Vacutainer tubes. Ficoll-Paque density-gradient centrifugation was used to isolate PBMCs, with at least 7 million obtained per sample. Trizol reagent was used to extract total RNA from PBMCs, with at least 5.5 micrograms per sample. The percentages of naive CD45RAhigh/CD27high T cells were determined by flow cytometry on a PBMC aliquot from every donor.

These data belong to a study of blood T cells in healthy people across ages (dated by TCRdb to the mid-2010s). General notes on the study: Template switching captured roughly one uniquely barcoded TCR beta cDNA molecule per two T cells in model experiments. Four age groups were formed from the donors: young (average around 15 years), middle-aged (approximately 39), aged (more than 55) and long-lived (82). Using the same blood draw, the study looked at two additional independent replicas of 1 million unique cDNA reads for two donors, one aged 18 to 30 and the other aged 80 or older. To track age-related changes in TCR beta repertoire diversity, the study relied on deep sequencing normalized with unique cDNA molecular identifiers. What the work shows at the level of the full study, not this receptor alone: There was a strong correlation between observed TCR beta diversity and the percentage of naive T cells measured by flow cytometry. Donor CMV infection status was unknown, potentially confounding age-related changes in expanded clonotypes. As age increased, observed TCR beta diversity per million T cells dropped in a roughly linear way, and a significant reduction was already evident by age about 40. The long-lived group showed more naive CD4+ T cells, fewer expanded clones and increased TCR diversity than the aged group, suggesting age selection. Conclusive comparison of naive and antigen-experienced compartments was prevented by the profiling of bulk unsorted PBMCs. Estimates of total diversity based on one million sequenced T cells were considered lower bounds and underestimates.

Receptor libraries were prepared by 5' RACE. TCRdb names Illumina HiSeq 2500 as the instrument used. A second PCR of roughly 7 to 11 cycles was run with a J-beta primer mix and a sample-barcoded 5' primer. Each TCR beta cDNA molecule received a unique molecular identifier from a template-switch 5' adaptor carrying 12 random nucleotides. At least 2.5 million CDR3-containing paired-end reads were obtained from each sample. The Mint cDNA synthesis kit, primed by a TRBC-specific oligonucleotide, was used to synthesize first-strand cDNA from all RNA. After uracil-DNA glycosylase treatment, a first 18-cycle PCR used universal primers M1SS and BC2_uni_R on all cDNA. Regarding the original processing steps: Each sample was normalized by randomly selecting 1 million high-quality reads, each carrying a distinct molecular identifier. Instead of being binned into consensus sequences, reads with shared molecular identifiers were discarded. MiTCR, run with a Q25 quality threshold and the strictest error-elimination algorithm, handled CDR3 identification, clonotype clustering and error correction. Lower-bound total TCR beta diversity was estimated with a nonparametric unseen species model using Euler transformation. Using fastp at Q25 and MiXCR, TCRdb reprocessed the public reads and kept productive beta chains. CDR3 protein duplicates are merged, each entry listing the most common genes and DNA. TCRdb's processing, not the authors' own work, is the source of the V and J calls. This sample holds approximately 900,000 distinct CDR3 sequences; 25% to 30% were observed only once. The ten largest clones represent about 9.4% of the sample.

A further study also used this sample, focusing on T cells of mothers and their children. Reported in the second study: The donors were nine systemically healthy Caucasian individuals, made up of three mothers and their six children. cDNA synthesis used all of the extracted RNA, with approximately 1.4 ug of RNA in each 15 ul reaction. In the second PCR, the M1S primer introduced both the sample barcodes and 2-4 random nucleotides. Over 8 million TCR beta CDR3 reads came from each mother, compared with about 3.2 million reads from each child. In both related and unrelated pairs, thymic selection shapes the output of TCR recombination in a similar way, with inherited differences having only a minor effect. Normalized repertoire overlap was always found to be slightly, but never significantly, higher in related mother-child pairs than in unrelated mother-child pairs. No persistent microchimeric T cell clones were found, with a detection sensitivity of approximately 100 clones per million clonotypes. The study used deep NGS to compare TCR beta repertoires of mothers and children, seeking features distinguishing related mother-child pairs from unrelated individuals. Mothers averaged roughly 40 +/- 4 years of age and children averaged about 10 +/- 4 years. After adapter ligation with NEBNext reagents, the libraries were sequenced on Illumina HiSeq 2000 with 100+100 nt paired-end reads. To prevent cross-contamination, the mother and child libraries were prepared a month apart and were sequenced in separate runs. For each donor, between 500,000 and 2,000,000 distinct TCR beta clonotypes were identified. Naive TCR beta clonotypes were estimated from low-frequency clonotypes matched to each donor's FACS-determined naive share, without sorting.

Sequencing input: blood. This receptor was taken from a woman in her thirties or forties in good health. Recombination joined TRBV9 with TRBJ2-1, and the D gene may be TRBD2, 6 bases matching. The CDR3 sequence is CASSIARGGSSYNEQFF. The DNA is TGTGCCAGCAGCATAGCGCGGGGAGGAAGCTCCTACAATGAGCAGTTCTTC.